The clone carrying this T cell receptor (beta chain) was recorded a few times. Its antigen is not known. The junction does not match germline at one end; this may be a read error. This record comes from a study of radiation and T cells in renal cell carcinoma. Study outcomes and limitations: Irradiated tumors had higher TCR clonality than control tumors.

Treatment here: treatment-naive control, cytoreductive nephrectomy. Germline V gene data show CDR1 as DFQATT and CDR2 as SNEGSKA (reference sequence). This CDR3 has 11 amino acids. Assay: immunoSEQ multiplex PCR; the TCRdb copy retains only in-frame clones and omits some. The data contain about 18,000 clones, over 50% of them seen just once; the ten biggest clones take up approximately 33%. The material sequenced was tumor tissue, taken from a patient whose treatment was nephrectomy without radiotherapy. This receptor was identified in a man aged 45-65 years with renal cell carcinoma. V and J are TRBV20-1 and TRBJ1-1; TRBD1 agrees at 7 bases. This CDR3 reads CSAGDRVEAFF. The CDR3, as DNA: TGCAGTGCTGGAGACAGGGTAGAAGCTTTCTTT.